A selection of T cell receptor beta chains follows, all from one sample in a study of healthy donors' naive CD4 and CD8 T cells. TCRdb called the reads again in MiXCR, with one record for every CDR3 protein. The sample lists 150,000 to 200,000 distinct CDR3 sequences; 74% were seen once. The material sequenced was naive CD4+ and CD8+ T cells sorted from blood, pooled from several donors. The receptors originated from a pool of human donors in good health; the sample pools cells from several healthy donors. Both conserved end residues are part of each CDR3. D genes are given only for firm matches. A row's size may be missing; if present it is once, few, many or a size class.

clone_size: -
j_call: TRBJ2-3
d_call: -
v_call: TRBV19
cdr3_nt: TGTGCCAGTAGTATAGGGGGACTGTCCACAGATACGCAGTATTTT
cdr3_aa: CASSIGGLSTDTQYF

clone_size: -
j_call: TRBJ2-7
d_call: TRBD2
v_call: TRBV4-3
cdr3_nt: TGCGCCAGCAGCCAAGGACTAGCGGACGAGGACTACGAGCAGTACTTC
cdr3_aa: CASSQGLADEDYEQYF

clone_size: -
j_call: TRBJ1-1
d_call: -
v_call: TRBV29-1
cdr3_nt: TGCAGCGCCAGAGACTTGAACACTGAAGCTTTCTTT
cdr3_aa: CSARDLNTEAFF

clone_size: -
j_call: TRBJ1-1
d_call: TRBD1
v_call: TRBV10-3
cdr3_nt: TGTGCCATCAGGCCTACAGGGGTGGGCGCTGAAGCTTTCTTT
cdr3_aa: CAIRPTGVGAEAFF

clone_size: few
j_call: TRBJ2-2
d_call: TRBD2
v_call: TRBV27
cdr3_nt: TGTGCCAGCAGAGGACTAGCGGGGAACACCGGGGAGCTGTTTTTT
cdr3_aa: CASRGLAGNTGELFF

clone_size: once
j_call: TRBJ2-1
d_call: -
v_call: TRBV25-1
cdr3_nt: TGTGCCAGCAGTGAAGAGTTCGTCGCGTCTGAGCAGTTCTTC
cdr3_aa: CASSEEFVASEQFF

clone_size: -
j_call: TRBJ2-5
d_call: -
v_call: TRBV6-5
cdr3_nt: TGTGCCAGCAGTTCGACTCCCCCTGGGACCCAGTACTTC
cdr3_aa: CASSSTPPGTQYF

clone_size: -
j_call: TRBJ2-1
d_call: TRBD2
v_call: TRBV12-3/TRBV12-4
cdr3_nt: TGTGCCAGTCTAGCGGGAGTCGGCGATGAGCAGTTCTTC
cdr3_aa: CASLAGVGDEQFF

clone_size: -
j_call: TRBJ2-1
d_call: TRBD2
v_call: TRBV5-5
cdr3_nt: TGTGCCAGCAGCTTTGGGACTAGCGCCCCTCGGGAGCAGTTCTTC
cdr3_aa: CASSFGTSAPREQFF

clone_size: -
j_call: TRBJ1-5
d_call: -
v_call: TRBV2
cdr3_nt: TGTGCCAGCAGTCCGGACTTCTATAGCAATCAGCCCCAGCATTTT
cdr3_aa: CASSPDFYSNQPQHF

clone_size: -
j_call: TRBJ2-1
d_call: -
v_call: TRBV20-1
cdr3_nt: TGCAGTGCCTCGAGCGGCTACAATGAGCAGTTCTTC
cdr3_aa: CSASSGYNEQFF

clone_size: -
j_call: TRBJ1-1
d_call: TRBD1
v_call: TRBV20-1
cdr3_nt: TGCAGTGCTAGAGATAGGGGGCAGGGGTGGACTGAAGCTTTCTTT
cdr3_aa: CSARDRGQGWTEAFF

clone_size: -
j_call: TRBJ1-1
d_call: -
v_call: TRBV29-1
cdr3_nt: TGCAGCGTTCGGAAAGTGGAAGCTTTCTTT
cdr3_aa: CSVRKVEAFF

clone_size: -
j_call: TRBJ2-5
d_call: -
v_call: TRBV6-2/TRBV6-3
cdr3_nt: TGTGCCAGCAGTTACTCGATAGACTACCAAGAGACCCAGTACTTC
cdr3_aa: CASSYSIDYQETQYF

clone_size: -
j_call: TRBJ2-4
d_call: TRBD2
v_call: TRBV6-1
cdr3_nt: TGTGCCAGCACCGGCGGGGGTGTCAGAGATGACATTCAGTACTTC
cdr3_aa: CASTGGGVRDDIQYF

clone_size: -
j_call: TRBJ2-1
d_call: -
v_call: TRBV29-1
cdr3_nt: TGCAGCGTTGAATTCACCTACAATGAGCAGTTCTTC
cdr3_aa: CSVEFTYNEQFF

clone_size: -
j_call: TRBJ1-2
d_call: -
v_call: TRBV4-3
cdr3_nt: TGCGCCAGCAGCCAAGATGGGGAGGGTATCGACTATGGCTACACCTTT
cdr3_aa: CASSQDGEGIDYGYTF

clone_size: -
j_call: TRBJ2-3
d_call: -
v_call: TRBV27
cdr3_nt: TGTGCCAGCAGTGGGTGGGCGGCTCCTAGCACAGATACGCAGTATTTT
cdr3_aa: CASSGWAAPSTDTQYF

clone_size: -
j_call: TRBJ2-5
d_call: TRBD2
v_call: TRBV5-1
cdr3_nt: TGCGCCAGCAGCTTGCTTAGCGGGGTGTACCAAGAGACCCAGTACTTC
cdr3_aa: CASSLLSGVYQETQYF

clone_size: once
j_call: TRBJ2-3
d_call: TRBD2
v_call: TRBV19
cdr3_nt: TGTGCCAGTAGTATCGGTCTAGCGGGAGATCCTACTTTTTCAGATACGCAGTATTTT
cdr3_aa: CASSIGLAGDPTFSDTQYF

clone_size: -
j_call: TRBJ2-1
d_call: -
v_call: TRBV6-2/TRBV6-3
cdr3_nt: TGTGCCAGCAGTTGGATCCTAGGTGGTGAGCAGTTCTTC
cdr3_aa: CASSWILGGEQFF

clone_size: -
j_call: TRBJ2-7
d_call: -
v_call: TRBV29-1
cdr3_nt: TGCAGCGTTGGTGGCGGGCAATGGTACGAGCAGTACTTC
cdr3_aa: CSVGGGQWYEQYF

clone_size: -
j_call: TRBJ2-3
d_call: TRBD2
v_call: TRBV29-1
cdr3_nt: TGCAGCTTCAGGACTAGCGGAATCACAGATACGCAGTATTTT
cdr3_aa: CSFRTSGITDTQYF

clone_size: -
j_call: TRBJ1-5
d_call: -
v_call: TRBV6-5
cdr3_nt: TGTGCCAGCACCCAGGGAGATCATCAGCCCCAGCATTTT
cdr3_aa: CASTQGDHQPQHF

clone_size: few
j_call: TRBJ2-7
d_call: TRBD2
v_call: TRBV27
cdr3_nt: TGTGCCAGCAGTTCCTGGACTAGCGGGAACGAGCAGTACTTC
cdr3_aa: CASSSWTSGNEQYF

clone_size: once
j_call: TRBJ2-7
d_call: TRBD2
v_call: TRBV29-1
cdr3_nt: TGCAGCGTTGGGAGACTAGCGGGAGAGTACGAGCAGTACTTC
cdr3_aa: CSVGRLAGEYEQYF

clone_size: -
j_call: TRBJ2-7
d_call: -
v_call: TRBV28
cdr3_nt: TGTGCTATGGGCCCTCTCTACGAGCAGTACTTC
cdr3_aa: CAMGPLYEQYF

clone_size: -
j_call: TRBJ1-1
d_call: -
v_call: TRBV6-2/TRBV6-3
cdr3_nt: TGTGCCAGCAGGACAGTGAACACTGAAGCTTTCTTT
cdr3_aa: CASRTVNTEAFF

clone_size: -
j_call: TRBJ2-5
d_call: -
v_call: TRBV27
cdr3_nt: TGTGCCAGCAGTTCGCTGGTTCCAGGGACCCAGTACTTC
cdr3_aa: CASSSLVPGTQYF

clone_size: -
j_call: TRBJ2-1
d_call: -
v_call: TRBV18
cdr3_nt: TGTGCCAGCTCACCACCGGGGACGCCGGAGCAGTTCTTC
cdr3_aa: CASSPPGTPEQFF

clone_size: -
j_call: TRBJ2-5
d_call: -
v_call: TRBV18
cdr3_nt: TGTGCCAGCTTTAGGAGTGCGGAGACCCAGTACTTC
cdr3_aa: CASFRSAETQYF

clone_size: once
j_call: TRBJ1-5
d_call: -
v_call: TRBV4-1
cdr3_nt: TGCGCCAGCAGCCAAGAGAGCGCCCTTCCCCAGCATTTT
cdr3_aa: CASSQESALPQHF

clone_size: -
j_call: TRBJ2-3
d_call: TRBD2
v_call: TRBV29-1
cdr3_nt: TGCAGCGTTGAAGGTTGGGGACTAGCGGGCTCCCGAGATACGCAGTATTTT
cdr3_aa: CSVEGWGLAGSRDTQYF

clone_size: once
j_call: TRBJ1-1
d_call: -
v_call: TRBV20-1
cdr3_nt: TGCAGTGCTAGAGTCGCAGGGAACACTGAAGCTTTCTTT
cdr3_aa: CSARVAGNTEAFF

clone_size: once
j_call: TRBJ1-5
d_call: -
v_call: TRBV29-1
cdr3_nt: TGCAGCGTTGACGCTGGGGTTGGGCAGCCCCAGCATTTT
cdr3_aa: CSVDAGVGQPQHF

clone_size: -
j_call: TRBJ2-1
d_call: -
v_call: TRBV4-3
cdr3_nt: TGCGCCAGCAGCCAACTCCCCGGGTTCCGGGTCGGGAACGAGCAGTTCTTC
cdr3_aa: CASSQLPGFRVGNEQFF

clone_size: -
j_call: TRBJ2-6
d_call: -
v_call: TRBV7-8
cdr3_nt: TGTGCCAGCAGCTTCAGAGGATTCACCGGGGCCAACGTCCTGACTTTC
cdr3_aa: CASSFRGFTGANVLTF

clone_size: -
j_call: TRBJ2-7
d_call: TRBD2
v_call: TRBV5-1
cdr3_nt: TGCGCCAGCAGCATTTCTTTAGCGGGATTAACGTACGAGCAGTACTTC
cdr3_aa: CASSISLAGLTYEQYF

clone_size: few
j_call: TRBJ1-2
d_call: TRBD1
v_call: TRBV20-1
cdr3_nt: TGCAGTGCTTGGACAGGTGCTGGCTACACCTTC
cdr3_aa: CSAWTGAGYTF

clone_size: -
j_call: TRBJ1-3
d_call: -
v_call: TRBV6-6
cdr3_nt: TGTGCCAGCAGTCCTGGGGGAAGCACCATATATTTT
cdr3_aa: CASSPGGSTIYF

clone_size: once
j_call: TRBJ1-2
d_call: -
v_call: TRBV29-1
cdr3_nt: TGCAGCGTGTTTGGTTCCACAGGGTCCGAAGTCGAGGGAAATGGCTACACCTTC
cdr3_aa: CSVFGSTGSEVEGNGYTF

clone_size: -
j_call: TRBJ1-1
d_call: -
v_call: TRBV12-3/TRBV12-4
cdr3_nt: TGTGCCAGCAGCCCAAGTCACACTGAAGCTTTCTTT
cdr3_aa: CASSPSHTEAFF

clone_size: -
j_call: TRBJ2-1
d_call: TRBD2
v_call: TRBV6-6
cdr3_nt: TGTGCCAGCATCCCCAAATCGGGACTACCAAGCTCCTACAATGAGCAGTTCTTC
cdr3_aa: CASIPKSGLPSSYNEQFF

clone_size: -
j_call: TRBJ1-1
d_call: TRBD1
v_call: TRBV6-6
cdr3_nt: TGTGCCAGCAATACCCAAACAGGGGTTACTGAAGCTTTCTTT
cdr3_aa: CASNTQTGVTEAFF

clone_size: -
j_call: TRBJ2-7
d_call: -
v_call: TRBV29-1
cdr3_nt: TGCAGCGTTGATTGGGGGAACTACGAGCAGTACTTC
cdr3_aa: CSVDWGNYEQYF

clone_size: -
j_call: TRBJ2-7
d_call: TRBD1
v_call: TRBV5-6
cdr3_nt: TGTGCCAGCAGCGCGAGGTGGCGGACAGGAACCTACGAGCAGTACTTC
cdr3_aa: CASSARWRTGTYEQYF

clone_size: -
j_call: TRBJ2-5
d_call: -
v_call: TRBV19
cdr3_nt: TGTGCCAGTAGACAGACGGAGACCCAGTACTTC
cdr3_aa: CASRQTETQYF

clone_size: -
j_call: TRBJ2-1
d_call: TRBD2
v_call: TRBV29-1
cdr3_nt: TGCAGCGTGGCGAGCGGGGCCTACAATGAGCAGTTCTTC
cdr3_aa: CSVASGAYNEQFF

clone_size: -
j_call: TRBJ1-2
d_call: TRBD1
v_call: TRBV29-1
cdr3_nt: TGCAGCGTTGACCTCCAGGGGGTATATGGCTACACCTTC
cdr3_aa: CSVDLQGVYGYTF

clone_size: -
j_call: TRBJ2-3
d_call: TRBD2
v_call: TRBV29-1
cdr3_nt: TGCAGCGCCCCATGGGAGGGGTACACAGATACGCAGTATTTT
cdr3_aa: CSAPWEGYTDTQYF

clone_size: -
j_call: TRBJ1-6
d_call: TRBD1
v_call: TRBV19
cdr3_nt: TGTGCCAGTACCAGGACAGGGGATAATTCACCCCTCCACTTT
cdr3_aa: CASTRTGDNSPLHF

clone_size: -
j_call: TRBJ2-5
d_call: TRBD1
v_call: TRBV29-1
cdr3_nt: TGCAGCGTTGATCAGGGGGCAGCGGAGACCCAGTACTTC
cdr3_aa: CSVDQGAAETQYF

clone_size: -
j_call: TRBJ2-5
d_call: TRBD1
v_call: TRBV29-1
cdr3_nt: TGCAGCGTCATGGACAGGGGGCTTGGGGAGACCCAGTACTTC
cdr3_aa: CSVMDRGLGETQYF

clone_size: -
j_call: TRBJ1-6
d_call: TRBD1
v_call: TRBV6-5
cdr3_nt: TGTGCCAGCAGTCGACAGGGGAAAGGTTCACCCCTCCACTTT
cdr3_aa: CASSRQGKGSPLHF

clone_size: -
j_call: TRBJ1-4
d_call: -
v_call: TRBV6-6
cdr3_nt: TGTGCCAGCAGTTACCGGGGGGCGAATGAAAAACTGTTTTTT
cdr3_aa: CASSYRGANEKLFF